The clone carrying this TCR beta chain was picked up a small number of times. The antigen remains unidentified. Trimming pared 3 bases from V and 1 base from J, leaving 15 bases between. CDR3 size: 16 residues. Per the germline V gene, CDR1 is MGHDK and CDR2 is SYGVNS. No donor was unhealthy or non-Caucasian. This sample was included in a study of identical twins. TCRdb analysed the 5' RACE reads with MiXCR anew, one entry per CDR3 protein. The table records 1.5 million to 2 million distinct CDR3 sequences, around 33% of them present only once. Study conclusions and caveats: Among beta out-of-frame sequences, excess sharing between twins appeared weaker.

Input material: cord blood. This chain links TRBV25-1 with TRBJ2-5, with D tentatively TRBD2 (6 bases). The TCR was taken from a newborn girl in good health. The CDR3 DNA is TGTGCCAGCAGTGATTTTCAGGAGGGGTTCCAAGAGACCCAGTACTTC. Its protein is CASSDFQEGFQETQYF.